What follows are 22 T cell receptor beta chains derived from one specimen sequenced in a study of blood T cell repertoires in COVID-19. Using immunoSEQ multiplex PCR, the repertoire was profiled, and TCRdb retains in-frame clones only, with some absent. The data contain approximately 240,000 clones, roughly four fifths of them singletons. The sample comprised peripheral blood. The receptors stem from a woman in her sixties with acute or convalescent COVID-19.

V usage is TRBV5-6 and J usage is TRBJ1-2; TRBD1 agrees at 7 bases. There are 15 residues in the CDR3. The V gene end was trimmed by 4 bases and the J gene end by 5 bases; junction bases not matched to a gene: 11. Germline V gene lookup returns CDR1 SGHDT and CDR2 YYEEEE. The CDR3 sequence is CASSTSGDRVYGYTF. Here the CDR3 DNA reads TGTGCCAGCAGCACCTCCGGAGACAGGGTTTATGGCTACACCTTC.

The chain uses TRBV7-9 and TRBJ2-7; 7 bases are a match to TRBD1. The CDR3 is made up of 13 amino acids. Per the germline V gene, CDR1 is SEHNR and CDR2 is FQNEAQ (reference sequence). The junction had 3 bases not matched to a gene; V was cut back by 4 bases and J by 3 bases. The CDR3 region has the DNA TGTGCCAGCAGCTGGGACAGCTACTACGAGCAGTACTTC. Encoded protein: CASSWDSYYEQYF.

This chain connects TRBV5-4 to TRBJ1-2; 9 bases are a match to TRBD1. The CDR3 contains 15 residues. Germline-derived CDR1 and CDR2 are SGHNT and YYREEE (reference sequence). Losses at the gene ends were 1 base for V and 4 bases for J; bases not matched to a gene: 5. The CDR3 DNA is TGTGCCAGCAGCTTGTTGCCGACAGGGGGCTATGGCTACACCTTC. This sequence encodes CASSLLPTGGYGYTF.

This rearrangement joins TRBV5-4 to TRBJ1-6; D perhaps matches TRBD1 (6 bases). In germline, CDR1 is SGHNT, CDR2 YYREEE (reference sequence). This CDR3 is built from 16 residues. Trimming pared 3 bases from V and 4 bases from J, leaving 14 bases between. In nucleotides, the CDR3 is TGTGCCAGCAGCTCAGGGGCCCCGAAGTATAATTCACCCCTCCACTTT. Translation gives CASSSGAPKYNSPLHF.

For this clone: This may be a read error: a much more frequent sequence differs by one nucleotide. The chain links TRBV7-2 to TRBJ2-1; 13 bases are a match to TRBD2. The CDR3 spans 15 residues. CDR1 is SGHTA and CDR2 is FQGNSA in the germline V gene. With 1 base clipped from V and 7 bases from J, the junction kept 1 base outside the gene matches. This CDR3 is CASSLGLAGGNEQFF. The CDR3 bases are TGTGCCAGCAGCTTAGGACTAGCGGGGGGAAATGAGCAGTTCTTC.

This clone occurred once. The chain employs TRBV30 and TRBJ1-1; tentatively, D is TRBD1 (6 bases). There are 12 residues in the CDR3. The V gene lost 6 bases and the J gene lost 4 bases, with 12 bases spanning the gap. Germline loops: CDR1 GTSNPN, CDR2 SVGIG (reference sequence). For the CDR3, the DNA is TGTGCCTGCAAAAGGGGGTCCACTGAAGCTTTCTTT. As protein: CACKRGSTEAFF.

The chain employs TRBV10-3 and TRBJ1-1; D uncertain. The CDR3 runs to 13 residues. The V end was cut by 8 bases, the J end by 2 bases, with 12 bases between. The germline CDR1 and CDR2 sequences are ENHRY and SYGVKD. The CDR3 region has the DNA TGTGCCATCCGGGAAACCATCAACACTGAAGCTTTCTTT. Its translation is CAIRETINTEAFF.

The chain links TRBV10-3 to TRBJ1-2, with D possibly being TRBD1 (5 bases). Trimming removed 9 bases from V and 8 bases from J, with 16 bases in between. This CDR3 comprises 12 residues. CDR1 ENHRY and CDR2 SYGVKD come from the germline V gene. The CDR3 loop reads CAITAGDGGYTF. The CDR3 DNA is TGTGCCATTACTGCGGGGGACGGCGGCTACACCTTC.

The chain couples TRBV6-5 to TRBJ1-6, with TRBD1 matching 8 bases. CDR3 length equals 15 residues. V gave up 0 bases and J gave up 7 bases; unmatched junction bases: 2. The V gene's germline CDR1 is MNHEY and CDR2 SVGAGI. The CDR3 DNA sequence: TGTGCCAGCAGTTACTCAGGACAGGGCAATTCACCCCTCCACTTT. Protein product: CASSYSGQGNSPLHF.

The CDR3 bases are TGTGCCAGCAGTTACGGGGGCCACAATGAGCAGTTCTTC. It is translated as CASSYGGHNEQFF. The chain combines TRBV6-5 with TRBJ2-1; D is perhaps TRBD1 (6 bases). The V gene's germline CDR1 is MNHEY and CDR2 SVGAGI. With 2 bases removed from V and 5 bases from J, the gap between germline ends came to 7 bases. The CDR3 covers 13 residues.

This chain connects TRBV7-9 to TRBJ1-2; D call uncertain. Germline V gene data show CDR1 as SEHNR and CDR2 as FQNEAQ (reference sequence). V was pared by 0 bases and J by 4 bases, with 12 bases between. The length of the CDR3 is 15 residues. CDR3 sequence (DNA): TGTGCCAGCAGCTTAGCCGGGAGCCGCGTCTATGGCTACACCTTC. The encoded protein is CASSLAGSRVYGYTF. The whole variable domain, remainder taken from reference TRBV7-9 and TRBJ1-2, is DTGVSQNPRHKITKRGQNVTFRCDPISEHNRLYWYRQTLGQGPEFLTYFQNEAQLEKSRLLSDRFSAERPKGSFSTLEIQRTEQGDSAMYLCASSLAGSRVYGYTFGSGTRLTVV.

CDR3 residues: CASSSGGRGGRGYTF. The DNA for the CDR3 is TGTGCCAGCAGTTCAGGAGGTCGGGGGGGCCGTGGCTACACCTTC. This rearrangement joins TRBV6-5 to TRBJ1-2; possible D gene TRBD1, 6 bases. There are 15 residues in the CDR3. Trimming removed 4 bases from V and 7 bases from J, with 19 bases in between. Germline CDR1 reads MNHEY; CDR2 reads SVGAGI.

The V and J genes are TRBV7-2 and TRBJ2-2; 7 bases align to TRBD1. Germline V gene lookup returns CDR1 SGHTA and CDR2 FQGNSA. The CDR3 spans 15 residues. J gave up 2 bases and V 5 bases, and 5 bases lay outside the gene matches. The CDR3, as DNA: TGTGCCAGCAGCACCTGGGACAGTAACACCGGGGAGCTGTTTTTT. It codes for CASSTWDSNTGELFF.

V usage is TRBV11-2 and J usage is TRBJ1-2; D perhaps matches TRBD1 (5 bases). CDR3 length: 14 amino acids. Germline V gives CDR1 SGHAT, CDR2 FQNNGV. Trimming cost V 2 bases and J 7 bases, with 14 bases left between them. CDR3 in amino acids: CASSLNPAGLGYTF. Written as DNA, the CDR3 is TGTGCCAGCAGCTTAAATCCGGCAGGGCTTGGCTACACCTTC.

The chain combines TRBV9 with TRBJ2-7; D gene unclear. The CDR3 consists of 14 residues. The germline V gene encodes CDR1 SGDLS and CDR2 YYNGEE. V dropped 0 bases and J dropped 1 base, with 8 bases sitting between them. The CDR3 nucleotides read TGTGCCAGCAGCGTAGGCCACGGTTCCTACGAGCAGTACTTC. Protein product: CASSVGHGSYEQYF.

The chain employs TRBV4-3 and TRBJ2-3, with a tentative D call TRBD1 (5 bases). V dropped 2 bases and J dropped 2 bases, with 8 bases sitting between them. The CDR3 runs to 14 residues. Germline loops: CDR1 LGHNA, CDR2 YSLEER. CDR3 residues: CASSQRQNTDTQYF. As DNA, the CDR3 is TGCGCCAGCAGCCAAAGACAGAACACAGATACGCAGTATTTT.

V gene TRBV21-1 combines with J gene TRBJ2-3; the D call TRBD2 from the table was never checked on the DNA. TRBV21-1 represents a pseudogene. This CDR3 comprises 15 residues. CDR3 bases: TGTGCCAGCAGCGCTGGAGCGGGGGCCAAGGATACGCAGTATTTT. It is translated as CASSAGAGAKDTQYF.

The chain couples TRBV5-1 to TRBJ2-2; D ambiguous. V lost 1 base to trimming and J lost 0 bases, with 7 bases between them. This CDR3 region has 15 residues. The germline CDR1 and CDR2 sequences are SGHRS and YFSETQ. CDR3: CASSLIQTNTGELFF. The CDR3 DNA follows: TGCGCCAGCAGCTTGATACAGACGAACACCGGGGAGCTGTTTTTT. Full variable domain (outside the CDR3, taken from reference TRBV5-1 and TRBJ2-2): KAGVTQTPRYLIKTRGQQVTLSCSPISGHRSVSWYQQTPGQGLQFLFEYFSETQRNKGNFPGRFSGRQFSNSRSEMNVSTLELGDSALYLCASSLIQTNTGELFFGEGSRLTVL.

The chain recombines TRBV7-6 with TRBJ2-3; 7 bases match TRBD2. The CDR3 contains 15 residues. CDR1 is SGHVS, CDR2 FNYEAQ, per germline. V shed 5 bases and J 1 base; nucleotides not matched to a gene: 6. In nucleotides, the CDR3 is TGTGCCAGCAGCACGTGGGCGGGGGGCACAGATACGCAGTATTTT. This codes for CASSTWAGGTDTQYF.

The chain joins TRBV18 to TRBJ2-2; tentative D call: TRBD1 (5 bases). V lost 4 bases, J lost 4 bases, and 10 bases lay in between. This CDR3 contains 14 residues. From germline, CDR1 is KGHSH and CDR2 LQKENI. This CDR3 reads CASSLQGVTGELFF. The CDR3 DNA reads as TGTGCCAGCTCACTCCAGGGTGTCACCGGGGAGCTGTTTTTT.

Only one count was recorded for this clone. The chain links TRBV30 to TRBJ1-6; D is unresolved. Germline lookup yields CDR1 GTSNPN and CDR2 SVGIG (reference sequence). The CDR3 sequence is 13 residues long. V was trimmed by 4 bases and J by 10 bases, leaving 14 bases between them. CDR3 in amino acids: CAWKVDPGSPLHF. The CDR3 nucleotides read TGTGCCTGGAAGGTCGATCCGGGGTCACCCCTCCACTTT.

This clone was detected a few times. The rearrangement joins TRBV5-1 to TRBJ1-1, with D tentatively TRBD1 (5 bases). The CDR3 totals 14 residues. CDR1 SGHRS and CDR2 YFSETQ come from the germline V gene. V was clipped by 0 bases and J by 4 bases, with 10 bases between them. The CDR3 spells CASSLVRGSTEAFF. The DNA for the CDR3 is TGCGCCAGCAGCTTGGTTCGGGGGAGCACTGAAGCTTTCTTT. The whole variable domain, filled in from reference TRBV5-1 and TRBJ1-1, reads KAGVTQTPRYLIKTRGQQVTLSCSPISGHRSVSWYQQTPGQGLQFLFEYFSETQRNKGNFPGRFSGRQFSNSRSEMNVSTLELGDSALYLCASSLVRGSTEAFFGQGTRLTVV.